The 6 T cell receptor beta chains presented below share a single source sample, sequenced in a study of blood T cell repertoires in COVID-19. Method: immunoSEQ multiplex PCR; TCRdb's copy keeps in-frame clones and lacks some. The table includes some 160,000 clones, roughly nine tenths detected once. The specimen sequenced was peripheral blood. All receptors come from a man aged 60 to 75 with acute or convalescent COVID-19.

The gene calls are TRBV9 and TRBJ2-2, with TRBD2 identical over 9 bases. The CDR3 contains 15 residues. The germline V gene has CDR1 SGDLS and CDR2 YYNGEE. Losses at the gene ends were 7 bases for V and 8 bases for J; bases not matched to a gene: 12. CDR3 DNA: TGTGCCAGCTCCGGACCGGGACTAGCTACGGGGGAGCTGTTTTTT. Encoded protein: CASSGPGLATGELFF. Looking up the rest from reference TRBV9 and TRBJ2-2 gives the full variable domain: DSGVTQTPKHLITATGQRVTLRCSPRSGDLSVYWYQQSLDQGLQFLIQYYNGEERAKGNILERFSAQQFPDLHSELNLSSLELGDSALYFCASSGPGLATGELFFGEGSRLTVL.

CDR3 DNA: TGCGCCAGCAGCTTGGGCGGACCGGGGGGCACTGAAGCTTTCTTT. Translated: CASSLGGPGGTEAFF. The gene calls are TRBV5-1 and TRBJ1-1, with D possibly matching TRBD1 (5 bases). Deletions cut 0 bases from V and 4 bases from J, with 13 bases between. The CDR3 is 15 residues long. Germline V gene lookup returns CDR1 SGHRS and CDR2 YFSETQ.

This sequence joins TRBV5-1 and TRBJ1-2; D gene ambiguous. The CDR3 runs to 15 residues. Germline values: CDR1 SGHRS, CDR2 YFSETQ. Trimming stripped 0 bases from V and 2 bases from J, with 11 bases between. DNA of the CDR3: TGCGCCAGCAGCTTGGGGCGGAGGACGAACTATGGCTACACCTTC. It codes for CASSLGRRTNYGYTF.

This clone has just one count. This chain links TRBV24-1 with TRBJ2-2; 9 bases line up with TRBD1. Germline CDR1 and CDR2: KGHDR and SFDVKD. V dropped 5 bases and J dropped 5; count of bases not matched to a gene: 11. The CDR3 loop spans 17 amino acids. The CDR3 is CATSGVRGQGGTGELFF. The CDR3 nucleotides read TGTGCCACCAGTGGGGTTAGGGGACAGGGAGGAACCGGGGAGCTGTTTTTT.

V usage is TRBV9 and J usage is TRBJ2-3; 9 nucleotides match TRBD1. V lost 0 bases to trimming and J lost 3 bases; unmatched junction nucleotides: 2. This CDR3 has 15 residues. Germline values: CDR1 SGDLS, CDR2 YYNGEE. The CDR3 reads CASSVGGQGTDTQYF. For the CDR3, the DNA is TGTGCCAGCAGCGTAGGCGGACAGGGGACAGATACGCAGTATTTT. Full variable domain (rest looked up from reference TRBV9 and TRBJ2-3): DSGVTQTPKHLITATGQRVTLRCSPRSGDLSVYWYQQSLDQGLQFLIQYYNGEERAKGNILERFSAQQFPDLHSELNLSSLELGDSALYFCASSVGGQGTDTQYFGPGTRLTVL.

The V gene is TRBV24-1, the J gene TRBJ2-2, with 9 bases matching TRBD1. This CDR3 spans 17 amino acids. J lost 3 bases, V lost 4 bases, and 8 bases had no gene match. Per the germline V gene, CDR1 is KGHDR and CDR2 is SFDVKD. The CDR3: CATSDRHTGGDTGELFF. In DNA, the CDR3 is TGTGCCACCAGTGACCGTCACACAGGGGGCGACACCGGGGAGCTGTTTTTT.